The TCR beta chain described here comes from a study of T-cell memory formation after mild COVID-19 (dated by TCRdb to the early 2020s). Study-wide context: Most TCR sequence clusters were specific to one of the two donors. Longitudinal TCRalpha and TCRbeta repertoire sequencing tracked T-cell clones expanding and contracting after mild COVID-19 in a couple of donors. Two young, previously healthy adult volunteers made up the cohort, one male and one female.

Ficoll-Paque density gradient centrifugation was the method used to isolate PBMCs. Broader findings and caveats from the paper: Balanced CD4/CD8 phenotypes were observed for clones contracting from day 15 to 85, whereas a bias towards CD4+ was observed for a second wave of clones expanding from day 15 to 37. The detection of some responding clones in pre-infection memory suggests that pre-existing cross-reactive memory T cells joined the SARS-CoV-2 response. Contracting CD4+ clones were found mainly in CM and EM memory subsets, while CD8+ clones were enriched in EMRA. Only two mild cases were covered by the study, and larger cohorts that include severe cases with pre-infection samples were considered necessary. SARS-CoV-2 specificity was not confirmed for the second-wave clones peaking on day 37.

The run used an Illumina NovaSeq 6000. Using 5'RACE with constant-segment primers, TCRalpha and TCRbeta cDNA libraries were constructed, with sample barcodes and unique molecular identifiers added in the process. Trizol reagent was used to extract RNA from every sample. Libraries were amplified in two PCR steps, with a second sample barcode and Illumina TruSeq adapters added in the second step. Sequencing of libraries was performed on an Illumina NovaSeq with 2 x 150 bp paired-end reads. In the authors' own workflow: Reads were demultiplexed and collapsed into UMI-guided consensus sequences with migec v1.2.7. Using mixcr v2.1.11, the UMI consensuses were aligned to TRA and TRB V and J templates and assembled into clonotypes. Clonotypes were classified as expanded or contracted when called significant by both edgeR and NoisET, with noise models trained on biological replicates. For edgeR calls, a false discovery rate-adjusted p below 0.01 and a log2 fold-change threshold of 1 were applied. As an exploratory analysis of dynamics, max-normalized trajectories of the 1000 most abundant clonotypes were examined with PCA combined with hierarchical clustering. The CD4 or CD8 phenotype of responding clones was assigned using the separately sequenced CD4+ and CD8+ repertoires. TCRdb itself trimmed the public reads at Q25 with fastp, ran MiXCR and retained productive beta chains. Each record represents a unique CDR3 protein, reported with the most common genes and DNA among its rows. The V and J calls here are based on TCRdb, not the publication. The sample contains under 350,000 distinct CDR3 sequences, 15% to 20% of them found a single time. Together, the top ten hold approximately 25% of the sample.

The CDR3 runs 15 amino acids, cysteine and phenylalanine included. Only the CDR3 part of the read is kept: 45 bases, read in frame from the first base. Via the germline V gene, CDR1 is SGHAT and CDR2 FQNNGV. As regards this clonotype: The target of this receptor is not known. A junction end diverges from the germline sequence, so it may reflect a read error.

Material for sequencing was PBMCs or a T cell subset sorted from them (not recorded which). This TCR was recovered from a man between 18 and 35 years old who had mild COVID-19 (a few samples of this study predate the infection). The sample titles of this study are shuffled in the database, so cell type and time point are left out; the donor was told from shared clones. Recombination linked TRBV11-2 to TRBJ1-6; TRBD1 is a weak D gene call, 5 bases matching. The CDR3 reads CASSYRGAYNSPLHF. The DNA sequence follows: TGTGCCAGCAGCTACCGAGGGGCCTATAATTCACCCCTACACTTT.